The present entry profiles one TCR beta chain with its context. What it binds is not known. The sample belongs to a study of cytomegalovirus exposure and HLA in healthy donors. Sequencing was performed with immunoSEQ multiplex PCR; in TCRdb, only in-frame clones are kept and a portion is missing. The sample has 200,000 or so clones, roughly 82% seen once; the top ten hold around 7%. Trimming at V came to 2 bases and at J to 4 bases, leaving 8 bases not matched to a gene. The germline V gene has CDR1 SGHTA and CDR2 FQGTGA. The CDR3 totals 16 residues. Whole-study findings and limits: The authors enumerated some 160 TCR beta chains as linked to cytomegalovirus.

This sequence originates from a man between 18 and 29 years old in good health and CMV-seropositive. The chain joins TRBV7-3 to TRBJ2-7; 10 positions match TRBD1. The sequenced sample consisted of PBMCs. The CDR3 reads CASSLGPGQGTYEQYF. The CDR3 DNA reads as TGTGCCAGCAGCTTAGGCCCGGGACAGGGGACTTACGAGCAGTACTTC.